The 16 T cell receptor beta chains presented below share a single source sample, sequenced in a study of blood T cells in healthy people across ages. Alongside a J-beta primer mix, a sample-barcoded 5' primer served in a second PCR lasting roughly 7 to 11 cycles. TCRdb re-called the 5' RACE reads with MiXCR, one entry per CDR3 protein. The sample comprises more than 1.4 million distinct CDR3 sequences, about 40% of which are singletons, and 7.9% rests with the top ten. Sequenced sample: blood. Source of these receptors: a young woman in good health.

The rearrangement uses TRBV2 and TRBJ2-7; 7 bases are shared with TRBD1. Germline assignment: CDR1 SNHLY and CDR2 FYNNEI. This CDR3 has 14 amino acids. Trimming took 6 bases from V and 3 from J; bases not matched to a gene: 8. Here the CDR3 reads CASRIQGTSYEQYF. CDR3 bases: TGTGCCAGCAGGATACAGGGGACCAGCTACGAGCAGTACTTC.

This clonotype was seen once. The chain is built from TRBV12-3 or TRBV12-4 and TRBJ1-4; D is possibly TRBD1 (6 bases). Trimming took off 1 base at V and 8 bases at J, with 11 bases between the two ends. CDR3 length equals 14 residues. The CDR3 region is CASSLGGLREKLFF. DNA for the CDR3: TGTGCCAGCAGTTTAGGGGGGCTCCGAGAAAAACTGTTTTTT.

The chain joins TRBV3-1 to TRBJ2-3; TRBD2 matches at 10 bases. CDR3 length: 15 residues. V lost 4 bases and J lost 6; bases outside the gene matches: 7. Germline V gives CDR1 LGHDT, CDR2 YNNKEL (reference sequence). CDR3 bases: TGTGCCAGCAGCCGGGCTAGCGGGAGTTCCGATACGCAGTATTTT. This gives the protein CASSRASGSSDTQYF.

About this clonotype itself: Mismatch with germline at one junction end may stem from a read error. This chain links TRBV9 with TRBJ2-6; 8 positions match TRBD1. The CDR3 is 18 residues long. Germline CDR1 SGDLS, CDR2 YYNGEE. The CDR3, as DNA: TGTGCCAGCAGCGAAACAGGGGGTCCGAGCTCTGGGGCCAACGCCCTGACTTTC. Residues: CASSETGGPSSGANALTF.

The chain has TRBV25-1 and TRBJ2-3, with 8 bases that match TRBD2. The junction had 6 bases not matched to a gene; V was cut back by 3 bases and J by 4 bases. CDR3 length: 15 amino acids. Germline CDR1 MGHDK, CDR2 SYGVNS. The CDR3 protein is CASSDGGESADTQYF. Here the CDR3 DNA reads TGTGCCAGCAGTGACGGGGGGGAGTCAGCAGATACGCAGTATTTT.

This chain's CDR3 is CSVPLLAGGRETQYF. Here the CDR3 DNA reads TGCAGCGTTCCTCTACTAGCGGGAGGGAGAGAGACCCAGTACTTC. The chain joins TRBV29-1 to TRBJ2-5, with 13 bases that match TRBD2. J gave up 4 bases and V 5 bases, and 7 bases lay outside the gene matches. The CDR3 is 15 amino acids. CDR1 is SQVTM and CDR2 is ANQGSEA in the germline V gene. Full variable domain (rest looked up from reference TRBV29-1 and TRBJ2-5): SAVISQKPSRDICQRGTSLTIQCQVDSQVTMMFWYRQQPGQSLTLIATANQGSEATYESGFVIDKFPISRPNLTFSTLTVSNMSPEDSSIYLCSVPLLAGGRETQYFGPGTRLLVL.

As concerns this clonotype: An end of the junction does not agree with germline; a read error may underlie this. The chain couples TRBV4-1 to TRBJ2-1; 10 bases are shared with TRBD2. Germline-derived CDR1 and CDR2 are MGHRA and YSYEKL. This CDR3 comprises 16 residues. CDR3 in DNA: TGCGCCAGCAGCCACTCCGGGACTAGCGCCTATAATGAGCAGTTCTTC. Its protein is CASSHSGTSAYNEQFF.

This clonotype has just a few counts. This chain uses TRBV27 with TRBJ2-3; perhaps D is TRBD1 or TRBD2 (7 bases each). The germline gives CDR1 MNHEY, CDR2 SMNVEV (reference sequence). The CDR3 sequence is 14 residues long. The germline V and J ends were trimmed by 8 bases and 6 bases, with 18 bases remaining between them. CDR3 sequence: CASAGGGLSDTQYF. The DNA of the CDR3 is TGTGCCAGCGCAGGGGGGGGCCTTTCCGATACGCAGTATTTT.

This chain links TRBV11-2 with TRBJ2-1, with 11 bases identical to TRBD2. The J segment lost 4 bases and the V segment lost 5 bases, leaving 7 bases of the junction unmatched. CDR1 is SGHAT, CDR2 FQNNGV, per germline. The CDR3 is 16 residues long. The CDR3 spells CASSRIAGGRYNEQFF. The CDR3, as DNA: TGTGCCAGCAGCCGTATAGCGGGGGGGCGGTACAATGAGCAGTTCTTC.

The V and J genes are TRBV15 and TRBJ2-1; 11 bases are a match to TRBD2. V gave up 3 bases and J gave up 4 bases; unmatched junction bases: 8. Germline V gene data show CDR1 as LNHNV and CDR2 as YYDKDF (reference sequence). This CDR3 region has 17 residues. CDR3 DNA: TGTGCCACCAGCAGCCCCCTAGCGGGGGGCCAATACAATGAGCAGTTCTTC. Encoded protein: CATSSPLAGGQYNEQFF.

V gene TRBV7-2 combines with J gene TRBJ2-7; D uncertain. V gave up 6 bases and J gave up 3 bases, with 12 bases separating them. The CDR3 is made up of 13 amino acids. CDR1 and CDR2 from the germline V gene are SGHTA and FQGNSA. The chain's CDR3 is CASREGAVYEQYF. Here the CDR3 DNA reads TGTGCCAGCAGAGAAGGCGCGGTCTACGAGCAGTACTTC. The whole variable domain, filled in from reference TRBV7-2 and TRBJ2-7, reads GAGVSQSPSNKVTEKGKDVELRCDPISGHTALYWYRQSLGQGLEFLIYFQGNSAPDKSGLPSDRFSAERTGGSVSTLTIQRTQQEDSAVYLCASREGAVYEQYFGPGTRLTVT.

V usage is TRBV6-1 and J usage is TRBJ2-7; D may correspond to TRBD1 or TRBD2 (5 bases each). Deletions cut 4 bases from V and 2 bases from J, with 12 bases between. CDR3 length equals 14 residues. Germline CDR1 and CDR2: MNHNS and SASEGT. CDR3 coding DNA: TGTGCCAGCAGTGGTTCCAGGGACGCCTACGAGCAGTACTTC. Protein sequence: CASSGSRDAYEQYF.

This chain connects TRBV6-6 to TRBJ2-1; perhaps TRBD1 as D (6 bases). Germline lookup yields CDR1 MNHNY and CDR2 SVGAGI (reference sequence). This CDR3 comprises 15 residues. Trimming pared 6 bases from V and 7 bases from J, leaving 19 bases between. CDR3 amino acids: CASSSGTVRGNEQFF. The CDR3 DNA is TGTGCCAGCAGCTCCGGGACGGTAAGGGGGAATGAGCAGTTCTTC.

The V call is TRBV6-2 or TRBV6-3, the J call TRBJ2-5, with D possibly matching TRBD2 (6 bases). The CDR3 consists of 19 residues. Trimming removed 0 bases at V and 5 bases at J, with 25 bases between. Germline V gene sequence: CDR1 MNHEY, CDR2 SVGEGT. The CDR3 nucleotides are TGTGCCAGCAGTTACTCCTTTCAACTAGCACAACTCGTGGGGGAGACCCAGTACTTC. It is translated as CASSYSFQLAQLVGETQYF.

This clonotype was counted between two and nine times. The rearrangement links TRBV7-9 to TRBJ2-4; 8 bases fit TRBD1. The CDR3 consists of 12 residues. In germline, CDR1 is SEHNR, CDR2 FQNEAQ (reference sequence). The trim removed 5 bases at V and 15 bases at J, leaving 9 bases unmatched. CDR3 amino acids: CASSPTDRALYF. The CDR3 bases are TGTGCCAGCAGCCCTACGGACAGGGCTTTGTACTTC. The full variable domain, completed using reference TRBV7-9 and TRBJ2-4, is DTGVSQNPRHKITKRGQNVTFRCDPISEHNRLYWYRQTLGQGPEFLTYFQNEAQLEKSRLLSDRFSAERPKGSFSTLEIQRTEQGDSAMYLCASSPTDRALYFGAGTRLSVL.

The rearrangement links TRBV10-1 to TRBJ2-3; the D gene is possibly TRBD1 (5 bases). V was pared by 0 bases and J by 4 bases, with 14 bases between. CDR1 is WNHNN, CDR2 SYGVQD, per germline (reference sequence). The CDR3 spans 16 residues. The CDR3 is CASSESLFGAADTQYF. The CDR3 coding sequence is TGCGCCAGCAGTGAGTCGCTGTTTGGGGCGGCAGATACGCAGTATTTT.